These 27 T cell receptor beta chains were all obtained from the same sample, sequenced in a study of cytomegalovirus exposure and HLA in healthy donors (TCRdb year 2017). Library generation was performed with the immunoSEQ multiplex PCR assay. A mixture of 60 forward primers for TCR Vbeta segments and 13 reverse primers for TCR Jbeta segments was used in the multiplex PCR. TCRdb's version of the immuneACCESS table is confined to in-frame rearrangements and falls short of the full clone set. An unresolved V gene accounts for under half of the shortfall where checked; the remainder is of unknown origin. The sample records over 150,000 clones, 65% to 85% of which are singletons. Roughly 1.4% of the sample is in the top ten clones. What was sequenced was PBMCs. The receptors derive from a man aged 60-69 years in good health and CMV-seronegative.

The V gene is TRBV4-3, the J gene TRBJ2-3; 8 bases agree with TRBD1. This CDR3 is built from 15 residues. With 4 bases clipped from V and 5 bases from J, the junction kept 8 bases outside the gene matches. The germline V gene encodes CDR1 LGHNA and CDR2 YSLEER. Written as DNA, the CDR3 is TGCGCCAGCAGCCCCGGGGACAGGCATAAAGATACGCAGTATTTT. Its protein is CASSPGDRHKDTQYF.

V usage is TRBV27 and J usage is TRBJ2-7; TRBD2 matches 9 bases. V was clipped by 5 bases and J by 2 bases; unmatched bases: 10. Germline loops: CDR1 MNHEY, CDR2 SMNVEV (reference sequence). This CDR3 is 16 amino acids long. The CDR3 nucleotides are TGTGCCAGCAGTCCAAGGAGACTAGCGGAGCCCTACGAGCAGTACTTC. This sequence encodes CASSPRRLAEPYEQYF.

The rearrangement uses TRBV30 and TRBJ1-4; no reliable D call. The CDR3 contains 15 residues. The germline V gene has CDR1 GTSNPN and CDR2 SVGIG (reference sequence). V lost 1 base to trimming and J lost 7 bases, with 16 bases between them. Here the CDR3 DNA reads TGTGCCTGGAGTGGACCCTCTAGCCTAGTTGAAAAACTGTTTTTT. This encodes CAWSGPSSLVEKLFF.

The chain is built from TRBV7-2 and TRBJ1-2; no clear D. The CDR3 consists of 15 residues. Trimming removed 0 bases at V and 1 base at J, with 9 bases between. CDR1 SGHTA and CDR2 FQGNSA come from the germline V gene. The CDR3 DNA follows: TGTGCCAGCAGCTTAGCTCGCACTATTAACTATGGCTACACCTTC. This gives the protein CASSLARTINYGYTF.

The rearrangement links TRBV1 to TRBJ2-7; the DNA was not compared with TRBD2, the D call given in the table. TRBV1 is a pseudogene. The CDR3 loop spans 15 amino acids. This chain's CDR3 is CTSSRNTSWIGEQYF. The CDR3 DNA reads TGCACCAGCAGCCGAAATACTAGTTGGATAGGCGAGCAGTACTTC.

The J gene is TRBJ1-2, the V gene TRBV7-3; D is unresolved. Germline CDR1 is SGHTA and CDR2 is FQGTGA. The CDR3 contains 15 residues. V dropped 5 bases and J dropped 4 bases, with 17 bases sitting between them. CDR3 sequence: CASSDPVLRGYGYTF. The CDR3 DNA follows: TGTGCCAGCAGCGATCCGGTCCTTCGCGGCTATGGCTACACCTTC. Complete variable domain (other parts from reference TRBV7-3 and TRBJ1-2): GAGVSQTPSNKVTEKGKYVELRCDPISGHTALYWYRQSLGQGPEFLIYFQGTGAADDSGLPNDRFFAVRPEGSVSTLKIQRTERGDSAVYLCASSDPVLRGYGYTFGSGTRLTVV.

The chain employs TRBV5-8 and TRBJ1-5; 11 nucleotides match TRBD1. Germline loops: CDR1 SGHTS, CDR2 YDEGEE. CDR3 length: 17 residues. The V segment lost 7 bases and the J segment 0 bases; nucleotides outside the gene matches: 9. The CDR3 bases are TGTGCCAGCGTCCGGGACAGGGGGACCGATAGCAATCAGCCCCAGCATTTT. This sequence encodes CASVRDRGTDSNQPQHF. Full variable domain (rest looked up from reference TRBV5-8 and TRBJ1-5): EAGVTQSPTHLIKTRGQQATLRCSPISGHTSVYWYQQALGLGLQFLLWYDEGEERNRGNFPPRFSGRQFPNYSSELNVNALELEDSALYLCASVRDRGTDSNQPQHFGDGTRLSIL.

This clone came up a few times. The gene calls are TRBV6-1 and TRBJ1-2, with D maybe TRBD1 (6 bases). Germline V gives CDR1 MNHNS, CDR2 SASEGT. V was trimmed by 4 bases and J by 2 bases, leaving 23 bases between them. The CDR3 length is 18 residues. The CDR3 here is CASSGGRGAFSTNYGYTF. CDR3 nucleotide sequence: TGTGCCAGCAGTGGGGGCCGGGGGGCGTTCTCTACAAACTATGGCTACACCTTC.

The V call is TRBV28, the J call TRBJ2-7; TRBD2 matches at 9 bases. The V gene end was trimmed by 6 bases and the J gene end by 0 bases; junction bases not matched to a gene: 6. Germline CDR1 MDHEN, CDR2 SYDVKM. There are 15 residues in the CDR3. The chain's CDR3 is CASRTTSGSSYEQYF. CDR3 nucleotide sequence: TGTGCCAGCAGGACGACTAGCGGTTCCTCCTACGAGCAGTACTTC.

This chain joins TRBV30 and TRBJ1-1; D is possibly TRBD1 (6 bases). The germline gives CDR1 GTSNPN, CDR2 SVGIG (reference sequence). The V and J ends lost 4 bases and 1 base respectively, with 10 bases between them. This CDR3 region has 13 residues. The CDR3, as DNA: TGTGCCTGGACCCCGACAGGGAACACTGAAGCTTTCTTT. It yields the protein CAWTPTGNTEAFF.

The rearrangement joins TRBV19 to TRBJ2-1, with TRBD1 matching 7 bases. The CDR3 has 15 residues. The germline V gene has CDR1 LNHDA and CDR2 SQIVND (reference sequence). V lost 3 bases to trimming and J lost 5 bases; unmatched junction nucleotides: 7. The DNA of the CDR3 is TGTGCCAGTAGTATTCAGGGGGAAGGAGACAATGAGCAGTTCTTC. Its protein product is CASSIQGEGDNEQFF. The entire variable domain, with the rest obtained from reference TRBV19 and TRBJ2-1, is as follows: DGGITQSPKYLFRKEGQNVTLSCEQNLNHDAMYWYRQDPGQGLRLIYYSQIVNDFQKGDIAEGYSVSREKKESFPLTVTSAQKNPTAFYLCASSIQGEGDNEQFFGPGTRLTVL.

The chain links TRBV27 to TRBJ2-7, with D possibly matching TRBD1 (6 bases). The germline V and J ends were trimmed by 3 bases and 2 bases, with 8 bases remaining between them. The CDR3 consists of 13 residues. Germline CDR1 MNHEY, CDR2 SMNVEV (reference sequence). DNA for the CDR3: TGTGCCAGCAGTTTCCAGGGGCCCTACGAGCAGTACTTC. Its translation: CASSFQGPYEQYF.

This clone was found once. The chain is built from TRBV6-5 and TRBJ1-6; TRBD1 agrees at 9 bases. The CDR3 runs to 14 residues. The germline V gene encodes CDR1 MNHEY and CDR2 SVGAGI. The V segment lost 2 bases and the J segment 8 bases; nucleotides outside the gene matches: 1. The CDR3 sequence is CASSYRTGDSPLHF. CDR3 DNA: TGTGCCAGCAGTTACAGGACAGGGGATTCACCCCTCCACTTT.

This chain links TRBV19 with TRBJ2-1; 11 bases line up with TRBD2. Trimming at V came to 5 bases and at J to 9 bases, leaving 6 bases not matched to a gene. The CDR3 runs to 14 residues. Germline CDR1 reads LNHDA; CDR2 reads SQIVND (reference sequence). CDR3: CASSFGTSGGEQFF. The CDR3 DNA reads as TGTGCCAGTAGTTTCGGGACTAGCGGTGGTGAGCAGTTCTTC.

The V call is TRBV19, the J call TRBJ2-1; 8 nucleotides agree with TRBD2. In germline, CDR1 is LNHDA, CDR2 SQIVND (reference sequence). This CDR3 has 14 amino acids. The V segment lost 5 bases and the J segment 8 bases; nucleotides outside the gene matches: 8. CDR3 residues: CASSSVAGRDEQFF. For the CDR3, the DNA is TGTGCCAGTAGTTCGGTAGCGGGAAGGGATGAGCAGTTCTTC. Looking up the rest from reference TRBV19 and TRBJ2-1 gives the full variable domain: DGGITQSPKYLFRKEGQNVTLSCEQNLNHDAMYWYRQDPGQGLRLIYYSQIVNDFQKGDIAEGYSVSREKKESFPLTVTSAQKNPTAFYLCASSSVAGRDEQFFGPGTRLTVL.

The chain employs TRBV27 and TRBJ2-7; unclear D gene. This CDR3 comprises 14 residues. The germline V gene encodes CDR1 MNHEY and CDR2 SMNVEV (reference sequence). The V and J ends lost 2 bases and 0 bases respectively, with 8 bases between them. The CDR3 DNA is TGTGCCAGCAGTTTAACTGCGTCCTCCTACGAGCAGTACTTC. Protein: CASSLTASSYEQYF.

This clone showed up just a few times. V is TRBV6-1 and J is TRBJ1-5; D gene uncertain. The V and J ends lost 6 bases and 6 bases respectively, with 12 bases between them. The CDR3 length is 13 residues. Germline V gene sequence: CDR1 MNHNS, CDR2 SASEGT. The CDR3: CASSGRSGQPQHF. The CDR3 DNA is TGTGCCAGCAGCGGCCGGTCGGGTCAGCCCCAGCATTTT.

This clone has just a few counts. The V call is TRBV6-4, the J call TRBJ2-1; 9 nucleotides match TRBD2. The CDR3 covers 15 residues. Trimming took 6 bases from V and 5 from J; bases not matched to a gene: 8. In germline, CDR1 is MRHNA, CDR2 SNTAGT. The CDR3 DNA is TGTGCCAGCAGCCGGCGGAGCGGGGGGAACAATGAGCAGTTCTTC. Amino acids: CASSRRSGGNNEQFF.

This clone came up a few times. The chain combines TRBV5-4 with TRBJ1-4; 9 nucleotides line up with TRBD1. Germline V lookup: CDR1 SGHNT, CDR2 YYREEE (reference sequence). The CDR3 runs to 16 residues. J was trimmed by 1 base and V by 0 bases; bases with no gene match: 1. The CDR3 region has the DNA TGTGCCAGCAGCTTGGGACAGGGGGGAACTAATGAAAAACTGTTTTTT. The encoded protein is CASSLGQGGTNEKLFF.

The chain recombines TRBV20-1 with TRBJ1-1; no definite D call. CDR1 and CDR2 from the germline V gene are DFQATT and SNEGSKA (reference sequence). V gave up 6 bases and J gave up 11 bases, with 16 bases separating them. The CDR3 has 11 residues. The CDR3 nucleotides are TGCAGTGCCGCTAACCCAGGCGATGCTTTCTTT. This gives the protein CSAANPGDAFF.

The chain joins TRBV4-3 to TRBJ2-5; D might be TRBD2 (6 bases). The last part of the DNA fits TRBJ2-7 better; the J call may be wrong. Germline CDR1 and CDR2: LGHNA and YSLEER. The CDR3 covers 19 residues. CDR3 sequence reads: CASSQDSPGEPIRTYEQYF. CDR3 in DNA: TGCGCCAGCAGCCAAGATTCCCCGGGAGAACCCATAAGGACCTACGAGCAGTACTTC.

In this sample, this clone turned up once. This chain links TRBV11-3 with TRBJ2-1; TRBD2 matches 11 bases. The ends lost 5 bases at V and 6 bases at J; junction bases unmatched: 9. Germline V gene sequence: CDR1 SGHNT, CDR2 YENEEA. The CDR3 length is 16 residues. CDR3 protein: CASSLGDSGGANEQFF. CDR3 DNA: TGTGCCAGCAGCCTCGGGGATAGCGGGGGGGCCAATGAGCAGTTCTTC.

The chain recombines TRBV28 with TRBJ2-7; 8 bases fit TRBD1. The V segment lost 1 base and the J segment 8 bases; nucleotides outside the gene matches: 13. Germline V gene data show CDR1 as MDHEN and CDR2 as SYDVKM. CDR3 size: 16 residues. The CDR3 nucleotides are TGTGCCAGCAGTTTATCAGGGGGCCCAATTCCACTCAAGCAGTACTTC. Its protein is CASSLSGGPIPLKQYF.

This chain joins TRBV27 and TRBJ1-2; 12 nucleotides align to TRBD1. The CDR3 length is 17 residues. V lost 4 bases, J lost 7 bases, and 13 bases stayed unmatched. Germline V gene sequence: CDR1 MNHEY, CDR2 SMNVEV (reference sequence). CDR3 nucleotides: TGTGCCAGCAGTTATAATTCCGGGACAGGGGGCGCGGCTGGCTACACCTTC. This encodes CASSYNSGTGGAAGYTF.

V gene TRBV6-7 combines with J gene TRBJ2-6; D call uncertain. TRBV6-7 is sorted into the ORF group, with uncertain function. This CDR3 has 17 amino acids. With 5 bases removed from V and 0 bases from J, the gap between germline ends came to 14 bases. This chain's CDR3 is CASSKLPGTSGANVLTF. The CDR3 DNA sequence: TGTGCCAGCAGTAAACTTCCAGGAACCTCTGGGGCCAACGTCCTGACTTTC.

The gene calls are TRBV27 and TRBJ2-7, with TRBD1 as a possible D gene (6 bases). V gave up 5 bases and J gave up 2 bases, with 13 bases separating them. The CDR3 has 14 residues. CDR1 and CDR2 from the germline V gene are MNHEY and SMNVEV (reference sequence). The CDR3 sequence is CASSPDGTTYEQYF. In DNA, the CDR3 is TGTGCCAGCAGTCCAGACGGGACAACCTACGAGCAGTACTTC.

This chain joins TRBV7-2 and TRBJ2-7; 13 bases line up with TRBD2. Germline values: CDR1 SGHTA, CDR2 FQGNSA. V was clipped by 6 bases and J by 3 bases; unmatched bases: 2. The CDR3 runs to 14 residues. As DNA, the CDR3 is TGTGCCAGCAGAACTAGCGGGGGGGGCTACGAGCAGTACTTC. Translation: CASRTSGGGYEQYF.